A single sample gave rise to the 31 T cell receptor beta chains below, sequenced in a study of post-analysis software for immune sequencing data. General study results and limits: Included in a set of several TRBV segments more frequent in patients than controls were TRBV5-6, TRBV5-1 and TRBV20-1.

Unique molecular identifiers tagged the TCR beta cDNA libraries. TCRdb used MiXCR to reprocess the PCR reads, holding one entry per CDR3 protein. The sample shows about 460,000 distinct CDR3 sequences, 45% of them seen only once. These receptors' targets are unknown. Sequenced: blood. These receptors were collected from a girl under 18 with multiple sclerosis.

This clonotype was detected many times. The chain is built from TRBV14 and TRBJ2-7, with 14 bases fitting TRBD2. The CDR3 length is 15 residues. V was clipped by 1 base and J by 7 bases; unmatched bases: 3. CDR1 SGHDN and CDR2 FVKESK come from the germline V gene. In DNA, the CDR3 is TGTGCCAGCAGCCAAGTGGGACTAGCGGGAGTTGAGCAGTACTTC. Amino acids: CASSQVGLAGVEQYF.

With respect to this clonotype: This may arise from a read error, as a much more abundant clone is one base away. The chain carries TRBV9 and TRBJ1-2; weak D call: TRBD1 (6 bases). CDR3 length: 14 amino acids. Germline-derived CDR1 and CDR2 are SGDLS and YYNGEE. This CDR3 reads CVSSVLGGANRYTF. The CDR3 nucleotides are TGTGTCAGCAGCGTACTGGGGGGGGCGAATCGCTACACCTTC.

This clonotype was counted only a few times. V is TRBV7-8 and J is TRBJ2-7; D might be TRBD2 (6 bases). Germline V gene lookup returns CDR1 SGHVS and CDR2 FQNEAQ. The CDR3 spans 13 residues. Deletions cut 8 bases from V and 2 bases from J, with 13 bases between. DNA for the CDR3: TGTGCCAGCGGGGGGACTGTTCCCTACGAGCAGTACTTC. Translated: CASGGTVPYEQYF.

The rearrangement joins TRBV27 to TRBJ2-7, with 12 bases matching TRBD2. The germline V gene has CDR1 MNHEY and CDR2 SMNVEV (reference sequence). V shed 8 bases and J 4 bases; nucleotides not matched to a gene: 12. The CDR3 loop spans 16 amino acids. CDR3 nucleotides: TGTGCCAGCGCGAAGATAACTAGCGGGAGGCCATACGAGCAGTACTTC. It is translated as CASAKITSGRPYEQYF.

V gene TRBV15 combines with J gene TRBJ1-6; no clear D. This CDR3 is built from 14 residues. Germline values: CDR1 LNHNV, CDR2 YYDKDF (reference sequence). V shed 3 bases and J shed 11 bases, with 14 bases lying between them. The CDR3 coding sequence is TGTGCCACCAGCAGGACATCGGGCGATCCACCCCTCCACTTT. As protein: CATSRTSGDPPLHF.

The V call is TRBV27, the J call TRBJ1-2; D is ambiguous. Germline lookup yields CDR1 MNHEY and CDR2 SMNVEV (reference sequence). The germline V and J ends were trimmed by 3 bases and 0 bases, with 8 bases remaining between them. The CDR3 has 14 residues. The CDR3 region is CASSFAGANYGYTF. CDR3 DNA sequence: TGTGCCAGCAGTTTTGCGGGAGCTAACTATGGCTACACCTTC.

This clonotype was counted only a few times. This chain uses TRBV10-3 with TRBJ2-1; 8 nucleotides agree with TRBD2. The V segment lost 4 bases and the J segment 6 bases; nucleotides outside the gene matches: 8. The CDR3 runs 15 residues. The germline V gene has CDR1 ENHRY and CDR2 SYGVKD. In DNA, the CDR3 is TGTGCCATCAGTGGGGGACTAGGAGGGGTCAATGAGCAGTTCTTC. This encodes CAISGGLGGVNEQFF.

This chain joins TRBV7-2 and TRBJ2-4; the D is unclear. The DNA matches TRBJ2-7 better at its end, which makes the J call doubtful. Germline loops: CDR1 SGHTA, CDR2 FQGNSA. CDR3 size: 14 residues. The CDR3 spells CASSSWSDLYEQYF. The CDR3 nucleotides read TGTGCCAGCAGCTCTTGGTCGGACCTCTACGAGCAGTACTTC.

This sequence joins TRBV29-1 and TRBJ2-1; possibly TRBD1 or TRBD2 for D (5 bases each). The V gene's germline CDR1 is SQVTM and CDR2 ANQGSEA. The CDR3 is 16 amino acids. The ends were cut back, 4 bases at V and 3 bases at J, with 19 bases in the middle. Written as DNA, the CDR3 is TGCAGCGTTGTCAAAAGGGGAGTGCTCTTCTACAATGAGCAGTTCTTC. It specifies CSVVKRGVLFYNEQFF.

The rearrangement joins TRBV3-1 to TRBJ1-2, with D unclear. The CDR3 extends over 17 amino acids. Germline V gene sequence: CDR1 LGHDT, CDR2 YNNKEL (reference sequence). Trimming cost V 5 bases and J 0 bases, with 19 bases left between them. In nucleotides, the CDR3 is TGTGCCAGCAGCAGGAGGTTTCTAACGCTGACTAACTATGGCTACACCTTC. This encodes CASSRRFLTLTNYGYTF. The variable domain in full, with the rest retrieved from reference TRBV3-1 and TRBJ1-2, is DTAVSQTPKYLVTQMGNDKSIKCEQNLGHDTMYWYKQDSKKFLKIMFSYNNKELIINETVPNRFSPKSPDKAHLNLHINSLELGDSAVYFCASSRRFLTLTNYGYTFGSGTRLTVV.

The V gene is TRBV28, the J gene TRBJ2-5; tentatively, D is TRBD1 (6 bases). The end of the DNA aligns better with TRBJ2-7, so the J call may be wrong. The CDR3 is 16 amino acids. Germline V lookup: CDR1 MDHEN, CDR2 SYDVKM. The CDR3 reads CASGSTPGHGPYEQYF. DNA of the CDR3: TGTGCCAGCGGAAGTACCCCGGGACACGGACCCTACGAGCAGTACTTC.

This clonotype occurred a few times. This chain's CDR3 is CATSRTGGYEQYF. As DNA, the CDR3 is TGTGCCACCAGCCGGACAGGGGGCTACGAGCAGTACTTC. V is TRBV15 and J is TRBJ2-7; 10 nucleotides align to TRBD1. The CDR3 extends over 13 amino acids. Germline CDR1 LNHNV, CDR2 YYDKDF (reference sequence). Unmatched junction bases numbered 1, after V lost 5 bases and J lost 3 bases.

V gene TRBV3-1 combines with J gene TRBJ2-5; possible D gene TRBD1, 6 bases. Germline loops: CDR1 LGHDT, CDR2 YNNKEL (reference sequence). Trimming removed 3 bases at V and 11 bases at J, with 16 bases between. This CDR3 contains 13 residues. The DNA for the CDR3 is TGTGCCAGCAGCCACCAATACAGGGATGAGCAGTACTTC. This sequence encodes CASSHQYRDEQYF.

The chain has TRBV6-5 and TRBJ2-7; TRBD2 matches at 8 bases. Germline-derived CDR1 and CDR2 are MNHEY and SVGAGI. CDR3 length: 15 residues. The junction had 10 bases not matched to a gene; V was cut back by 0 bases and J by 9 bases. The CDR3 region has the DNA TGTGCCAGCAGTTACTCGTCGGGAGGGCGACGTCGGCAGTACTTC. This encodes CASSYSSGGRRRQYF.

The chain carries TRBV20-1 and TRBJ1-2; 10 nucleotides align to TRBD1. The CDR3 consists of 15 residues. Looked up from germline, CDR1 is DFQATT and CDR2 is SNEGSKA (reference sequence). Trimming took 1 base from V and 5 from J; bases not matched to a gene: 7. CDR3 sequence reads: CSARVWTGGAYGYTF. As DNA, the CDR3 is TGCAGTGCTAGAGTCTGGACAGGGGGAGCTTATGGCTACACCTTC.

CDR3 DNA sequence: TGTGCCAGCAGCGGACTAGCGTCTAACTCCTACGAGCAGTACTTC. Protein product: CASSGLASNSYEQYF. V is TRBV7-2 and J is TRBJ2-7, with TRBD2 matching over 9 bases. The germline gives CDR1 SGHTA, CDR2 FQGNSA. The length of the CDR3 is 15 residues. J was trimmed by 0 bases and V by 5 bases; bases with no gene match: 5.

The rearrangement links TRBV5-1 to TRBJ2-5, with TRBD2 as a possible D gene (5 bases). TRBJ2-7 explains the end of the DNA better; the J call may be wrong. The CDR3 totals 14 residues. Germline CDR1 and CDR2: SGHRS and YFSETQ. CDR3 coding DNA: TGCGCCAGCAACCCTGGCGGAGGCTTTTACGAGCAGTACTTC. It yields the protein CASNPGGGFYEQYF.

This clonotype was seen once. The chain recombines TRBV6-6 with TRBJ2-1; D remains ambiguous. The CDR3 is made up of 14 amino acids. CDR1 is MNHNY, CDR2 SVGAGI, per germline (reference sequence). V gave up 2 bases and J gave up 5 bases, with 10 bases separating them. The CDR3 loop reads CASSYGRAHNEQFF. CDR3 nucleotides: TGTGCCAGCAGTTACGGACGGGCGCACAATGAGCAGTTCTTC.

The rearrangement uses TRBV27 and TRBJ2-7; a possible D gene is TRBD1 (6 bases). The CDR3 runs to 12 residues. The germline V gene encodes CDR1 MNHEY and CDR2 SMNVEV (reference sequence). V was trimmed by 5 bases and J by 5 bases, leaving 10 bases between them. CDR3 sequence reads: CASSPRTDEQYF. CDR3 nucleotide sequence: TGTGCCAGCAGTCCCCGGACAGACGAGCAGTACTTC.

In its sample, this clonotype was seen many times. The J gene is TRBJ2-7, the V gene TRBV7-9; D is unresolved. CDR1 is SEHNR and CDR2 is FQNEAQ in the germline V gene (reference sequence). The ends were cut back, 5 bases at V and 4 bases at J, with 9 bases in the middle. The CDR3 has 12 residues. CDR3: CASSQTSYEQYF. In DNA form, the CDR3 reads TGTGCCAGCAGCCAGACAAGTTACGAGCAGTACTTC.

The chain recombines TRBV12-3 or TRBV12-4 with TRBJ2-7, with TRBD2 matching over 8 bases. V trimming: 6 bases; J trimming: 1 base; junction bases outside the gene matches: 11. CDR3 length: 16 residues. The CDR3 loop is CASSSRPGLGSYEQYF. The CDR3 nucleotides read TGTGCCAGCAGCTCTCGCCCGGGACTAGGGTCCTACGAGCAGTACTTC.

The table lists this clonotype with a few counts. The V call is TRBV29-1, the J call TRBJ2-5; D gene uncertain. CDR1 and CDR2 from the germline V gene are SQVTM and ANQGSEA. The germline V and J ends were trimmed by 6 bases and 5 bases, with 13 bases remaining between them. There are 12 residues in the CDR3. The CDR3 DNA is TGCAGCGTGGGCAATGATTGGGAGACCCAGTACTTC. Amino acids: CSVGNDWETQYF.

The rearrangement uses TRBV5-1 and TRBJ2-3; TRBD2 might be the D (6 bases). CDR3 length: 15 amino acids. CDR1 SGHRS and CDR2 YFSETQ come from the germline V gene. Trimming cost V 4 bases and J 2 bases, with 14 bases left between them. Written as DNA, the CDR3 is TGCGCCAGCAGCCAAGCGACTAGTTCCACAGATACGCAGTATTTT. Encoded protein: CASSQATSSTDTQYF.

This clonotype was observed a handful of times. The V gene is TRBV20-1, the J gene TRBJ2-7, with D perhaps matching TRBD2 (5 bases). The length of the CDR3 is 14 residues. Germline-derived CDR1 and CDR2 are DFQATT and SNEGSKA (reference sequence). V gave up 3 bases and J gave up 4 bases, with 16 bases separating them. DNA for the CDR3: TGCAGTGCTAGTCGAAGCGGTCCCCTTTACGAGCAGTACTTC. Translating gives CSASRSGPLYEQYF.

This clonotype has a single count. The chain links TRBV6-5 to TRBJ1-1; D is unclear. The CDR3 runs to 13 residues. V lost 6 bases to trimming and J lost 0 bases, with 8 bases between them. Germline CDR1 MNHEY, CDR2 SVGAGI. CDR3 region: CASSRLLNTEAFF. The CDR3 DNA follows: TGTGCCAGCAGCCGCCTCTTGAACACTGAAGCTTTCTTT.

This CDR3 reads CSAREYRYAGARYNEQFF. DNA of the CDR3: TGCAGTGCTAGAGAGTATAGATATGCGGGAGCTCGGTACAATGAGCAGTTCTTC. The V and J genes are TRBV20-1 and TRBJ2-1; TRBD2 matches at 7 bases. Looked up from germline, CDR1 is DFQATT and CDR2 is SNEGSKA (reference sequence). V lost 0 bases, J lost 4 bases, and 15 bases stayed unmatched. CDR3 size: 18 residues.

This clonotype turned up a few times. This chain connects TRBV20-1 to TRBJ2-7, with D possibly TRBD1 on 6 matching bases. The CDR3 is 10 amino acids. The germline gives CDR1 DFQATT, CDR2 SNEGSKA (reference sequence). Deletions cut 4 bases from V and 5 bases from J, with 6 bases between. The CDR3 DNA follows: TGCAGTGCTAACAGGGACGAGCAGTACTTC. Translated: CSANRDEQYF.

CDR3 sequence reads: CASSGDPNGETQYF. The CDR3 nucleotides are TGTGCCAGCAGTGGGGACCCAAACGGAGAGACCCAGTACTTC. The chain links TRBV9 to TRBJ2-5; D may correspond to TRBD1 or TRBD2 (5 bases each). V was clipped by 5 bases and J by 4 bases, with 15 bases between them. The germline gives CDR1 SGDLS, CDR2 YYNGEE. CDR3 length: 14 amino acids.

At least ten counts were recorded for this clonotype. The rearrangement joins TRBV10-3 to TRBJ2-7, with a tentative D call TRBD1 (5 bases). V lost 3 bases, J lost 6 bases, and 12 bases lay in between. Germline V CDR1 and CDR2: ENHRY, SYGVKD. This CDR3 region has 13 residues. The CDR3 DNA reads as TGTGCCATCAGTGAAGGCCAGGGAAGCGAGCAGTACTTC. Amino acids: CAISEGQGSEQYF.

V gene TRBV4-1 combines with J gene TRBJ2-3; no clear D gene. Germline loops: CDR1 MGHRA, CDR2 YSYEKL. V was pared by 1 base and J by 2 bases, with 10 bases between. The CDR3 is made up of 15 amino acids. CDR3 in amino acids: CASSQVNSITDTQYF. The CDR3 DNA sequence: TGCGCCAGCAGCCAAGTAAACTCAATCACAGATACGCAGTATTTT.

The chain carries TRBV20-1 and TRBJ2-1; D unresolved. The CDR3 contains 11 residues. Germline CDR1 and CDR2: DFQATT and SNEGSKA (reference sequence). V dropped 5 bases and J dropped 8 bases, with 10 bases sitting between them. The CDR3 region has the DNA TGCAGTGCTTCATTGGCGGATGAGCAGTTCTTC. It translates to CSASLADEQFF.